Presented here are 20 T cell receptor beta chains from one specimen sequenced in a study of shared clonotypes between healthy human individuals. Clones were read by immunoSEQ multiplex PCR, and TCRdb kept only the in-frame ones, dropping some. The sample carries around 2,000,000 clones, over 85% recorded once. Naivety among CD8 cells was defined by CD45RO negativity and positive CCR7 selection, thereby excluding terminally differentiated effector memory CD45RA+ cells. The specimen sequenced was naive CD8+ T cells sorted from blood. Receptor source: a man aged 18 to 29 in good health.

This clone has just a few counts. The sample holds other DNA sequences that translate to the same CDR3. The V gene is TRBV11-2, the J gene TRBJ2-7; D not resolved. Germline V gives CDR1 SGHAT, CDR2 FQNNGV. Trimming removed 1 base at V and 0 bases at J, with 4 bases between. The CDR3 runs 13 residues. CDR3 coding DNA: TGTGCCAGCAGCTTAGGCGGCTCCTACGAGCAGTACTTC. Protein: CASSLGGSYEQYF.

J is TRBJ2-7 and V is TRBV6-6; D ambiguous. Germline V gene lookup returns CDR1 MNHNY and CDR2 SVGAGI (reference sequence). CDR3 size: 15 residues. The ends were cut back, 2 bases at V and 5 bases at J, with 16 bases in the middle. The CDR3 DNA follows: TGTGCCAGCAGTTACGGAGTTAGCCTCCCTCACGAGCAGTACTTC. Protein: CASSYGVSLPHEQYF.

The chain uses TRBV7-8 and TRBJ2-7, with a possible D match to TRBD2 (5 bases). This CDR3 is 16 amino acids long. Germline assignment: CDR1 SGHVS and CDR2 FQNEAQ. The ends were cut back, 5 bases at V and 3 bases at J, with 20 bases in the middle. CDR3 protein: CASSLGGPSNYYEQYF. The CDR3 nucleotides are TGTGCCAGCAGCCTCGGAGGCCCTAGCAATTACTACGAGCAGTACTTC. Variable domain in full (rest from reference TRBV7-8 and TRBJ2-7): GAGVSQSPRYKVAKRGQDVALRCDPISGHVSLFWYQQALGQGPEFLTYFQNEAQLDKSGLPSDRFFAERPEGSVSTLKIQRTQQEDSAVYLCASSLGGPSNYYEQYFGPGTRLTVT.

This clone was counted between two and nine times. The chain recombines TRBV7-6 with TRBJ2-3; D may be TRBD1 or TRBD2 (5 bases each). The V gene's germline CDR1 is SGHVS and CDR2 FNYEAQ. The CDR3 is 14 residues long. Between the trimmed V and J ends, which lost 5 bases and 10 bases, there was a span of 19 bases. CDR3 amino acids: CASSAPHVGVAQYF. CDR3 nucleotide sequence: TGTGCCAGCAGCGCTCCCCATGTGGGGGTTGCGCAGTATTTT.

This chain joins TRBV27 and TRBJ2-7; 7 bases are shared with TRBD1. The V gene end was trimmed by 0 bases and the J gene end by 3 bases; junction bases not matched to a gene: 5. This CDR3 comprises 15 residues. CDR1 and CDR2 (germline): MNHEY, SMNVEV (reference sequence). In DNA, the CDR3 is TGTGCCAGCAGTTTATCGGTCAGGGGGAGCTACGAGCAGTACTTC. Protein product: CASSLSVRGSYEQYF.

The V call is TRBV13, the J call TRBJ2-1, with TRBD2 identical over 8 bases. Losses at the gene ends were 5 bases for V and 9 bases for J; bases not matched to a gene: 15. The CDR3 sequence is 16 residues long. The germline V gene has CDR1 PRHDT and CDR2 FYEKMQ (reference sequence). CDR3 sequence: CASSPRGAGGRFEQFF. The CDR3 DNA follows: TGTGCCAGCAGCCCCCGCGGCGCGGGGGGCCGTTTTGAGCAGTTCTTC.

The chain recombines TRBV6-7 with TRBJ2-7; tentative D call: TRBD2 (5 bases). TRBV6-7 is placed among ORFs of uncertain function. The germline V and J ends were trimmed by 8 bases and 5 bases, with 16 bases remaining between them. The CDR3 covers 13 residues. The CDR3 nucleotides read TGTGCCAGCGTAGACTGGCGGGTGGACGAGCAGTACTTC. It specifies CASVDWRVDEQYF.

The V and J genes are TRBV7-9 and TRBJ1-1; D remains ambiguous. V was clipped by 5 bases and J by 1 base, with 14 bases between them. Germline-derived CDR1 and CDR2 are SEHNR and FQNEAQ (reference sequence). The CDR3 spans 15 residues. This chain's CDR3 is CASSPERAANTEAFF. DNA for the CDR3: TGTGCCAGCAGCCCCGAGCGGGCAGCGAACACTGAAGCTTTCTTT.

There are a few counts of this clone. DNA of the CDR3: TGCGCCAGCAGCCACGACCCCGAGACAGCCTACGAGCAGTACTTC. Its protein product is CASSHDPETAYEQYF. This chain connects TRBV4-1 to TRBJ2-7; the D gene is possibly TRBD1 (5 bases). The V end lost 3 bases, the J end lost 2 bases, and 14 bases lay between the germline ends. The CDR3 loop spans 15 amino acids. Germline V gene lookup returns CDR1 MGHRA and CDR2 YSYEKL.

The V gene is TRBV9, the J gene TRBJ1-2, with a tentative D call TRBD1 (6 bases). CDR1 and CDR2 (germline): SGDLS, YYNGEE. The length of the CDR3 is 15 residues. V lost 4 bases and J 4 bases, leaving 17 bases between the germline ends. In DNA form, the CDR3 reads TGTGCCAGCAGCCCTACGGACAGCCTAGTCTATGGCTACACCTTC. Its translation: CASSPTDSLVYGYTF.

The rearrangement uses TRBV7-6 and TRBJ1-1; maybe TRBD1 (6 bases). Per the germline V gene, CDR1 is SGHVS and CDR2 is FNYEAQ. This CDR3 is built from 15 residues. V gave up 5 bases and J gave up 1 base, with 14 bases separating them. CDR3 DNA: TGTGCCAGCAGCGCAGGGGTAGGGTCGAACACTGAAGCTTTCTTT. The encoded protein is CASSAGVGSNTEAFF.

The chain combines TRBV7-9 with TRBJ1-3, with no clear D. V lost 4 bases, J lost 0 bases, and 10 bases lay in between. Germline CDR1 is SEHNR and CDR2 is FQNEAQ (reference sequence). The CDR3 totals 15 residues. DNA of the CDR3: TGTGCCAGCAGCTCACCAGAGAGCTCTGGAAACACCATATATTTT. The encoded protein is CASSSPESSGNTIYF.

DNA of the CDR3: TGTGCCAGCAGCTTAGAAGCGGCCCGGGGCGGGAACACTGAAGCTTTCTTT. It codes for CASSLEAARGGNTEAFF. This chain joins TRBV7-2 and TRBJ1-1; D perhaps matches TRBD1 (5 bases). CDR1 and CDR2 from the germline V gene are SGHTA and FQGNSA. Trimming took 1 base from V and 1 from J, leaving 16 bases between them. The CDR3 contains 17 residues.

The chain couples TRBV21-1 to TRBJ2-7. TRBV21-1 is labeled a pseudogene. The CDR3 runs to 14 residues. CDR3 protein: CASSFGRRSYEQYF. The CDR3 bases are TGTGCCAGCAGCTTCGGGCGGCGTTCCTACGAGCAGTACTTC.

The V and J genes are TRBV30 and TRBJ2-3; 10 nucleotides align to TRBD1. Germline trimming cut 2 bases from V and 4 bases from J; bases unmatched to any gene: 6. Germline loops: CDR1 GTSNPN, CDR2 SVGIG (reference sequence). CDR3 size: 15 residues. DNA of the CDR3: TGTGCCTGGAGTACCGGGACAGGGGCCGCAGATACGCAGTATTTT. It specifies CAWSTGTGAADTQYF.

To note about this clone: This CDR3 is also generated by other DNA sequences in the sample. The chain uses TRBV9 and TRBJ2-1, with D maybe TRBD1 (6 bases). Germline CDR1 reads SGDLS; CDR2 reads YYNGEE. CDR3 length: 13 residues. V dropped 3 bases and J dropped 3 bases, with 7 bases sitting between them. The CDR3 reads CASSEDSYNEQFF. The CDR3 region has the DNA TGTGCCAGCAGCGAGGACAGCTACAATGAGCAGTTCTTC. Based on the CDR3 plus reference TRBV9 and TRBJ2-1, the full variable domain is DSGVTQTPKHLITATGQRVTLRCSPRSGDLSVYWYQQSLDQGLQFLIQYYNGEERAKGNILERFSAQQFPDLHSELNLSSLELGDSALYFCASSEDSYNEQFFGPGTRLTVL.

V gene TRBV5-4 combines with J gene TRBJ1-2; TRBD1 aligns across 9 bases. The CDR3 has 13 amino acids. CDR1 is SGHNT and CDR2 is YYREEE in the germline V gene (reference sequence). With V trimmed by 2 bases and J by 6 bases, 2 bases remained unmatched. Here the CDR3 DNA reads TGTGCCAGCAGCTTACAGGGGGCGCATGGCTACACCTTC. Translated: CASSLQGAHGYTF. Full variable domain (missing parts from reference TRBV5-4 and TRBJ1-2): ETGVTQSPTHLIKTRGQQVTLRCSSQSGHNTVSWYQQALGQGPQFIFQYYREEENGRGNFPPRFSGLQFPNYSSELNVNALELDDSALYLCASSLQGAHGYTFGSGTRLTVV.

With regard to this clone: Other DNA sequences in the same sample also yield this CDR3. This chain links TRBV11-2 with TRBJ2-7, with 8 bases identical to TRBD1. The CDR3 sequence is 15 residues long. Germline CDR1 is SGHAT and CDR2 is FQNNGV. V was pared by 6 bases and J by 0 bases, with 7 bases of the junction left unmatched. In nucleotides, the CDR3 is TGTGCCAGCAGGGATTCCGGGACAGGCTCCTACGAGCAGTACTTC. Translating gives CASRDSGTGSYEQYF.

Only a few counts were recorded for this clone. The chain links TRBV4-1 to TRBJ2-1; tentative D call: TRBD2 (6 bases). V shed 5 bases and J shed 8 bases, with 16 bases lying between them. CDR1 and CDR2 from the germline V gene are MGHRA and YSYEKL. The CDR3 runs 14 residues. CDR3 coding DNA: TGCGCCAGCAGCTCTCTGGAGGGCATGGATGAGCAGTTCTTC. Its protein is CASSSLEGMDEQFF.

The chain carries TRBV28 and TRBJ1-6, with D possibly being TRBD1 (6 bases). Germline loops: CDR1 MDHEN, CDR2 SYDVKM. Trimming cost V 7 bases and J 8 bases, with 12 bases left between them. The CDR3 extends over 13 amino acids. The CDR3 sequence: CASKEQGHSPLHF. Written as DNA, the CDR3 is TGTGCCAGCAAAGAACAGGGTCATTCACCCCTCCACTTT. Drawing the rest from reference TRBV28 and TRBJ1-6, the complete variable domain is DVKVTQSSRYLVKRTGEKVFLECVQDMDHENMFWYRQDPGLGLRLIYFSYDVKMKEKGDIPEGYSVSREKKERFSLILESASTNQTSMYLCASKEQGHSPLHFGNGTRLTVT.